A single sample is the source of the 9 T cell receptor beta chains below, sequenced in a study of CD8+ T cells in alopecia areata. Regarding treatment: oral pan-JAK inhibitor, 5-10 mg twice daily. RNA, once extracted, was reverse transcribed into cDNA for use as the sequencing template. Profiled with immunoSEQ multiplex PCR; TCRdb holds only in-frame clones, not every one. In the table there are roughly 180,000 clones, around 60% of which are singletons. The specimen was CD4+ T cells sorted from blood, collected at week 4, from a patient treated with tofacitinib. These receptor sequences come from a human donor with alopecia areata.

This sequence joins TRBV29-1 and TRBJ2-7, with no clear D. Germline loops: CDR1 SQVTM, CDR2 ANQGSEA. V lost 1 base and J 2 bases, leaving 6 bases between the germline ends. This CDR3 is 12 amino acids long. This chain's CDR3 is CSVEGAAYEQYF. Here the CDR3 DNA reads TGCAGCGTTGAAGGGGCGGCCTACGAGCAGTACTTC.

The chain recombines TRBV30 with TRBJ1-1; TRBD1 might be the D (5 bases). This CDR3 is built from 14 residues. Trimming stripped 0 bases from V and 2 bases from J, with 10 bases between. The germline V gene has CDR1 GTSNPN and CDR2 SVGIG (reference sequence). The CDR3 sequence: CAWSVGQPNTEAFF. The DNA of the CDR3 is TGTGCCTGGAGTGTGGGGCAGCCCAACACTGAAGCTTTCTTT.

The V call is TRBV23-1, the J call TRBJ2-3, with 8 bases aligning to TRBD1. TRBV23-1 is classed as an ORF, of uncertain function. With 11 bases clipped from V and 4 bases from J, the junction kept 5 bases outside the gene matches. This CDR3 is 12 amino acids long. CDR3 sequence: CARQQGADTQYF. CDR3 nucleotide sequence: TGCGCCCGCCAACAGGGGGCAGATACGCAGTATTTT.

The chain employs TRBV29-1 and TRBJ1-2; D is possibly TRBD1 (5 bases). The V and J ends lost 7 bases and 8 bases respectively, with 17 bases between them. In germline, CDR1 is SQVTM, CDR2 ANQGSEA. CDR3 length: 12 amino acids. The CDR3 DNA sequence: TGCAGCGCAGGGAGCACAGACGGGGGCTACACCTTC. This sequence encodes CSAGSTDGGYTF.

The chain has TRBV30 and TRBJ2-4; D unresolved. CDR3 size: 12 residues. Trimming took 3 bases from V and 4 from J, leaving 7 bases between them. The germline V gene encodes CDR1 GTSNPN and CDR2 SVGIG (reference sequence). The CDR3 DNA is TGTGCCTGGAGCCGTCCGAAAAACATTCAGTACTTC. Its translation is CAWSRPKNIQYF.

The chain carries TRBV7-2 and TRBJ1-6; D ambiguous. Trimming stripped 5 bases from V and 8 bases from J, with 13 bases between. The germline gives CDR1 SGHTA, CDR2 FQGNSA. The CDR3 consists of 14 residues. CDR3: CASSEDISYSPLHF. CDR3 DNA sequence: TGTGCCAGCAGCGAAGACATTTCTTATTCACCCCTCCACTTT. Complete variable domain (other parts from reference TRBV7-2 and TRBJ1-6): GAGVSQSPSNKVTEKGKDVELRCDPISGHTALYWYRQSLGQGLEFLIYFQGNSAPDKSGLPSDRFSAERTGGSVSTLTIQRTQQEDSAVYLCASSEDISYSPLHFGNGTRLTVT.

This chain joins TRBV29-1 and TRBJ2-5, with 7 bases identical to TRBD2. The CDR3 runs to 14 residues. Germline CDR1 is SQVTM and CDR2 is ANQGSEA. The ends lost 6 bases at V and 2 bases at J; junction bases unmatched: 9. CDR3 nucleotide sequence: TGCAGCGTCACACTAGCGAAGTATCAAGAGACCCAGTACTTC. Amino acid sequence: CSVTLAKYQETQYF.

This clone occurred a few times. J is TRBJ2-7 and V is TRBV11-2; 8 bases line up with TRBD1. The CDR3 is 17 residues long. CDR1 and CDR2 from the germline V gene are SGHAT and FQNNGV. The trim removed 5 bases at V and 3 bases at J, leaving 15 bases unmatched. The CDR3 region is CASSRPRRQGLLYEQYF. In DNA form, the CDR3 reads TGTGCCAGCAGCCGCCCCCGGAGACAGGGGTTGCTCTACGAGCAGTACTTC.

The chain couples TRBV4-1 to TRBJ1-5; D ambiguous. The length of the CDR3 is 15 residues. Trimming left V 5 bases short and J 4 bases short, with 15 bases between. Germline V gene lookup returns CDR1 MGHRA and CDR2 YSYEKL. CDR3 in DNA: TGCGCCAGCAGCTATCAGCTCGCCGTTAATCAGCCCCAGCATTTT. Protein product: CASSYQLAVNQPQHF.